This entry describes one T cell receptor beta chain. Primed by a sample-barcoded 5' primer and a J-beta primer mix, a second PCR proceeded for roughly 7 to 11 cycles. TCRdb reprocessed the 5' RACE reads via MiXCR and lists one record per CDR3 protein. The table lists 1 million or so distinct CDR3 sequences, under 30% of them singletons. The germline V and J ends were trimmed by 6 bases and 11 bases, with 12 bases remaining between them. The V gene's germline CDR1 is ENHRY and CDR2 SYGVKD. CDR3 size: 11 residues. The data originate from a study of blood T cells in healthy people across ages. This sample also belongs to another study, concerning T cells of mothers and their children.

The TCR originated in a girl aged 2 to 10 in good health. Sample: blood. The rearrangement joins TRBV10-3 to TRBJ2-3; D could derive from TRBD1 or TRBD2 (5 bases each). CDR3 nucleotide sequence: TGTGCCATCAGGAAGGGGACGGAGCAGTATTTT. This codes for CAIRKGTEQYF.